This entry concerns a single T cell receptor beta chain. TCRdb's table, derived via immunoSEQ multiplex PCR, lists solely in-frame clones and lacks some. The sample lists fewer than 250,000 clones, 87% occurring once. The data stem from a study of blood T cell repertoires in COVID-19. Study-wide background: All recovered Cohort 3 donors got two negative PCRs, got clearance, or saw symptom resolution. Sample material is recorded as cDNA or gDNA derived from T cells, B-cell-depleted T cells, or PBMCs. Specimens from acute and convalescent COVID-19 originated in the United States, Italy and Spain.

Clinical history reported by participants formed the basis on which cohorts were assigned. V shed 7 bases, J shed 4 bases, and the junction held 9 bases outside the gene matches. In germline, CDR1 is LNHDA, CDR2 SQIVND (reference sequence). CDR3 length equals 15 residues. This TCR was recovered from a man between 25 and 39 years old in a cohort exposed to, infected with or recovered from COVID-19 (not recorded which). The material sequenced was PBMCs or T cells enriched from blood (not recorded which). This chain uses TRBV19 with TRBJ2-5, with TRBD2 identical over 10 bases. The CDR3, as DNA: TGTGCCAGTAAGCGGAGCGGGAGGGCCTTAGAGACCCAGTACTTC. Translation gives CASKRSGRALETQYF.